This T cell receptor (beta chain) was retrieved from a study of shared clonotypes between healthy human individuals. Study-wide results and limits: Non-shared clonotypes had lower generation probabilities than clonotypes shared by all four sorted-subset donors. Relative to memory subsets, naive subsets generally showed larger estimated richness.

About this clone itself: The antigen remains unidentified.

Clones were read by immunoSEQ multiplex PCR, and TCRdb kept only the in-frame ones, dropping some. The sample lists a few hundred thousand clones; approximately 97% were seen once. V lost 3 bases and J lost 11; bases outside the gene matches: 3. The CDR3 loop spans 12 amino acids. Germline CDR1 reads MNHEY; CDR2 reads SMNVEV (reference sequence). The chain uses TRBV27 and TRBJ2-1; 8 positions agree with TRBD2. The sequence was collected from a woman aged 25 to 39 in good health. The source material was naive CD4+ T cells sorted from blood. Subset reported: CD45RA+ positively selected. CDR3 DNA: TGTGCCAGCAGTTTGGAGCGGGAGAAGCAGTTCTTC. This gives the protein CASSLEREKQFF.